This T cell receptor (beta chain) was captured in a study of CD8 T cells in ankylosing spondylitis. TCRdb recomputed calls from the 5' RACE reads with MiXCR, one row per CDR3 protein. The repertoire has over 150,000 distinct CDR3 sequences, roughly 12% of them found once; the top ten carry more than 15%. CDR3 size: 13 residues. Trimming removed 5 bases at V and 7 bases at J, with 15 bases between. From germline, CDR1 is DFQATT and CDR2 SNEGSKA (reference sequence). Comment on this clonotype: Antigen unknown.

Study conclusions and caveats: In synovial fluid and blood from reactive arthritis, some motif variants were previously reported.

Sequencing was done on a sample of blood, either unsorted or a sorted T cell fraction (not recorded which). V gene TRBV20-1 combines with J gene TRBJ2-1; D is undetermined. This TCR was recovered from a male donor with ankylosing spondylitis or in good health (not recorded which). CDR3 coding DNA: TGCAGTGCTGTGGGTGGGCTGGGGAATGAGCAGTTCTTC. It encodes CSAVGGLGNEQFF.